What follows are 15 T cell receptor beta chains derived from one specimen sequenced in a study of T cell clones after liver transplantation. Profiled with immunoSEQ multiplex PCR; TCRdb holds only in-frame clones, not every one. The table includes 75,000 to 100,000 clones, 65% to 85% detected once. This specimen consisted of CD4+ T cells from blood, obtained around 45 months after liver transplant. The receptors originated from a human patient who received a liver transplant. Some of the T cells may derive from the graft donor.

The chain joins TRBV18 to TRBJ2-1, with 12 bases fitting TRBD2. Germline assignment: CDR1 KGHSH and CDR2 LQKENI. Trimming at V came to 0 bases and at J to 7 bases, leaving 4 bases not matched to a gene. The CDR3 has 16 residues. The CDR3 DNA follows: TGTGCCAGCTCACCACCTCTAGCGGGAGGGATGAATGAGCAGTTCTTC. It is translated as CASSPPLAGGMNEQFF. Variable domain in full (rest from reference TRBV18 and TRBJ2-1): NAGVMQNPRHLVRRRGQEARLRCSPMKGHSHVYWYRQLPEEGLKFMVYLQKENIIDESGMPKERFSAEFPKEGPSILRIQQVVRGDSAAYFCASSPPLAGGMNEQFFGPGTRLTVL.

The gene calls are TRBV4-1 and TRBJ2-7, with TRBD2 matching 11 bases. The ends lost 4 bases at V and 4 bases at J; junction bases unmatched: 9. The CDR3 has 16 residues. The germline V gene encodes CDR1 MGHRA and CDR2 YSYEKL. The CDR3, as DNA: TGCGCCAGCAGCCTCTCTTGGGTAGCGGGAGGGTACGAGCAGTACTTC. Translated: CASSLSWVAGGYEQYF.

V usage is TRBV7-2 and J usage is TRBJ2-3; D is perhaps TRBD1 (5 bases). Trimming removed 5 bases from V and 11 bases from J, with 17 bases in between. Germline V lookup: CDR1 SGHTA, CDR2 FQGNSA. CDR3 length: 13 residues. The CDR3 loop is CASSRDNQGMQYF. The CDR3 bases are TGTGCCAGCAGCCGCGACAACCAGGGAATGCAGTATTTT.

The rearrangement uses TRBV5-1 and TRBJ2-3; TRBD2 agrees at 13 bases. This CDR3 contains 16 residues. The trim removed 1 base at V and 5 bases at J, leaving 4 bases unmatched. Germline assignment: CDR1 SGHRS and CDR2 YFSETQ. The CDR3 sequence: CASSLILAGGRDTQYF. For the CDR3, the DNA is TGCGCCAGCAGCTTGATACTAGCGGGAGGGCGAGATACGCAGTATTTT.

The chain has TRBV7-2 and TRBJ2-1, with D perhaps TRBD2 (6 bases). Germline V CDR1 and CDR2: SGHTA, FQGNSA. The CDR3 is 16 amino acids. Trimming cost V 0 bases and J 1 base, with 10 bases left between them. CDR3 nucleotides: TGTGCCAGCAGCTTAGCAGGGACTTCGTCCTACAATGAGCAGTTCTTC. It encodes CASSLAGTSSYNEQFF. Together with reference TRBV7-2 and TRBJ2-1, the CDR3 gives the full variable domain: GAGVSQSPSNKVTEKGKDVELRCDPISGHTALYWYRQSLGQGLEFLIYFQGNSAPDKSGLPSDRFSAERTGGSVSTLTIQRTQQEDSAVYLCASSLAGTSSYNEQFFGPGTRLTVL.

The chain's CDR3 is CASSVDLSGRYTQYF. The CDR3 DNA reads TGTGCCAGCAGCGTTGATCTTAGCGGGAGGTATACGCAGTATTTT. V gene TRBV9 combines with J gene TRBJ2-3; the match to TRBD2 covers 10 bases. In germline, CDR1 is SGDLS, CDR2 YYNGEE. The V segment lost 2 bases and the J segment 7 bases; nucleotides outside the gene matches: 7. This CDR3 has 15 amino acids.

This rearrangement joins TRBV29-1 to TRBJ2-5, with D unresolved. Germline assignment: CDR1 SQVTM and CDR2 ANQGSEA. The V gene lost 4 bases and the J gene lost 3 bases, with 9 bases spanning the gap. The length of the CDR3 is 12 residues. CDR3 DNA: TGCAGCGTTGTTCCTGGTGAAGAGACCCAGTACTTC. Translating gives CSVVPGEETQYF.

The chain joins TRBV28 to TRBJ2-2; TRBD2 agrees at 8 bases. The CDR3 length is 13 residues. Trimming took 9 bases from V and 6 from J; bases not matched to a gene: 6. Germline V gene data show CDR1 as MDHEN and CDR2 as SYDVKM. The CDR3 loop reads CASRPGGAGELFF. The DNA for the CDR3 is TGTGCCAGTAGGCCGGGGGGGGCCGGGGAGCTGTTTTTT.

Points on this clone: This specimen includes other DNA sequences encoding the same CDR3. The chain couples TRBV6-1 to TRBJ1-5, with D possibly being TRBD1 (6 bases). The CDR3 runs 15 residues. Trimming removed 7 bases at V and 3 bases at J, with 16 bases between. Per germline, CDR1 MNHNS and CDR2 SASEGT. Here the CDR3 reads CASTGQFPTNQPQHF. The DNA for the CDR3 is TGTGCCAGCACCGGACAGTTCCCCACCAATCAGCCCCAGCATTTT.

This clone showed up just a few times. The chain's CDR3 is CASKIPGRAYEQYF. DNA of the CDR3: TGTGCCAGCAAGATCCCCGGGAGAGCCTACGAGCAGTACTTC. This chain links TRBV7-2 with TRBJ2-7; tentative D call: TRBD2 (6 bases). V was cut by 7 bases and J by 2 bases, with 15 bases left in between. Germline CDR1 is SGHTA and CDR2 is FQGNSA. The CDR3 runs 14 residues.

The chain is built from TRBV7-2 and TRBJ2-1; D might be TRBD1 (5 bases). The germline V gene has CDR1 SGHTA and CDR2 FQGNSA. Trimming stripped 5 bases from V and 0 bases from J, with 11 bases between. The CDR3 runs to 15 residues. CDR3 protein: CASSPFQGSYNEQFF. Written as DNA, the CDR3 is TGTGCCAGCAGCCCATTCCAGGGCTCCTACAATGAGCAGTTCTTC.

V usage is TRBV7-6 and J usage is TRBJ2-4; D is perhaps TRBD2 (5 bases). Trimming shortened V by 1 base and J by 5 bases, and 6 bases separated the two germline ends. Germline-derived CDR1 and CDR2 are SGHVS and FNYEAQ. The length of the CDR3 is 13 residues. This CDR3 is CASSLGLQNIQYF. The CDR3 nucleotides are TGTGCCAGCAGCTTAGGACTACAAAACATTCAGTACTTC.

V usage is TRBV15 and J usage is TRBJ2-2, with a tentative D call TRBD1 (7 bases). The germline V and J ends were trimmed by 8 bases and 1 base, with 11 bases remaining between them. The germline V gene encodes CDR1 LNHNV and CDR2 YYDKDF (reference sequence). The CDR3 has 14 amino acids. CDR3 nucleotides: TGTGCCACCCTGCGGGACAGGAACACCGGGGAGCTGTTTTTT. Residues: CATLRDRNTGELFF.

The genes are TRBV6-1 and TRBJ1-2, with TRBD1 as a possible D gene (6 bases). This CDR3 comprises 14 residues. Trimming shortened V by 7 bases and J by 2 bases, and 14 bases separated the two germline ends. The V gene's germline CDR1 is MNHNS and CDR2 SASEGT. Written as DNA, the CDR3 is TGTGCCAGCAAGGTGGGGGCGGAAAACTATGGCTACACCTTC. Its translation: CASKVGAENYGYTF.

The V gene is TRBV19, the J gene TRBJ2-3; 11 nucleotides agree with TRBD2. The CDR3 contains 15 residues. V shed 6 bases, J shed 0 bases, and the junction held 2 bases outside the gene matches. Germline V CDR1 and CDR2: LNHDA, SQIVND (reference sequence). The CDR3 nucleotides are TGTGCCAGTAGCGGACTAGCGGGCAGCACAGATACGCAGTATTTT. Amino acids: CASSGLAGSTDTQYF.